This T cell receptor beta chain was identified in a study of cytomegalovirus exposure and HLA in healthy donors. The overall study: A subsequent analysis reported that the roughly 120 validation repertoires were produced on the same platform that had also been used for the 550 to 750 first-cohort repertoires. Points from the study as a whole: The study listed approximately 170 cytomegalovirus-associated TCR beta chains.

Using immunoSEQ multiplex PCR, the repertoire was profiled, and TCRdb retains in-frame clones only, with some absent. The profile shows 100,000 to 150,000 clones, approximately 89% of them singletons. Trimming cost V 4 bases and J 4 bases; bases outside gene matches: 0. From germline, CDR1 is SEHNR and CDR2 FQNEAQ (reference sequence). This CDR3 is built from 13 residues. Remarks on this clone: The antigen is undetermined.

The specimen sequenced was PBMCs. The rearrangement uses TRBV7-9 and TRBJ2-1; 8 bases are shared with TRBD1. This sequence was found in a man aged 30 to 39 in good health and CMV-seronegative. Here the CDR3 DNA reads TGTGCCAGCAGCTACAGGGGGTACAATGAGCAGTTCTTC. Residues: CASSYRGYNEQFF.